These 21 T cell receptor beta chains share one sample of origin, sequenced in a study of CD4 T cells in relation to SARS-CoV-2 and coronaviruses. Measured with immunoSEQ multiplex PCR; TCRdb has only the in-frame clones, and not every one. The repertoire holds 20,000 or so clones, with approximately 80% as singletons. These receptors lack a known antigen. The unexposed donors gave CD4+ T cells in about 2011-2018, prior to COVID-19. Isolation of CD4+ T cells took place after about 10 days in culture. The sequenced sample consisted of CD4+ T cells from PBMCs, cultured in vitro. These receptors originate from a human donor in good health.

The rearrangement uses TRBV4-3 and TRBJ2-7; TRBD1 matches at 9 bases. The CDR3 has 15 residues. Looked up from germline, CDR1 is LGHNA and CDR2 is YSLEER. V trimming: 2 bases; J trimming: 1 base; junction bases outside the gene matches: 3. The CDR3 DNA is TGCGCCAGCAGCCAAACGGGACAGGGATCCTACGAGCAGTACTTC. Translated, it gives CASSQTGQGSYEQYF.

The CDR3 reads CASSVGAGGPDTQYF. The CDR3 DNA reads as TGTGCCAGCAGCGTAGGGGCAGGGGGTCCAGATACGCAGTATTTT. The J gene is TRBJ2-3, the V gene TRBV9; 7 bases are shared with TRBD1. Germline CDR1 reads SGDLS; CDR2 reads YYNGEE. The CDR3 is 15 residues long. V lost 0 bases and J lost 4; bases outside the gene matches: 5.

CDR3 residues: CASSPPGAGNYGYTF. The CDR3 nucleotides are TGTGCCAGCTCACCACCGGGGGCTGGGAACTATGGCTACACCTTC. The V and J genes are TRBV18 and TRBJ1-2, with D tentatively TRBD1 (6 bases). The germline V gene encodes CDR1 KGHSH and CDR2 LQKENI. The CDR3 is made up of 15 amino acids. Trimming stripped 0 bases from V and 2 bases from J, with 10 bases between.

V and J are TRBV6-2 or TRBV6-3 and TRBJ1-6; 7 nucleotides match TRBD1. The germline V gene has CDR1 MNHEY and CDR2 SVGEGT. J lost 0 bases, V lost 6 bases, and 8 bases had no gene match. The CDR3 runs 17 residues. The CDR3 region is CASSGTDLSSYNSPLHF. The CDR3 nucleotides are TGTGCCAGCAGCGGGACAGACCTAAGCTCCTATAATTCACCCCTCCACTTT.

The gene calls are TRBV3-1 (or the pseudogene TRBV3-2) and TRBJ2-1; unclear D gene. Per the germline V gene, CDR1 is LGHDT and CDR2 is YNNKEL (reference sequence). With 3 bases removed from V and 9 bases from J, the gap between germline ends came to 9 bases. This CDR3 spans 12 amino acids. The CDR3 DNA reads TGTGCCAGCAGCCACTCTAAGACTGAGCAGTTCTTC. Its protein product is CASSHSKTEQFF.

The chain couples TRBV7-2 to TRBJ2-5, with 7 bases identical to TRBD1. The V gene end was trimmed by 1 base and the J gene end by 5 bases; junction bases not matched to a gene: 7. The germline gives CDR1 SGHTA, CDR2 FQGNSA. CDR3 length: 15 residues. This chain's CDR3 is CASSLGRGRRETQYF. Written as DNA, the CDR3 is TGTGCCAGCAGCTTAGGAAGGGGGCGCCGGGAGACCCAGTACTTC.

The chain uses TRBV2 and TRBJ2-3, with 13 bases that match TRBD2. CDR3 length equals 15 residues. Germline lookup yields CDR1 SNHLY and CDR2 FYNNEI. V shed 6 bases and J 5 bases; nucleotides not matched to a gene: 5. The chain's CDR3 is CASSLLAGGRDTQYF. The CDR3 DNA reads TGTGCCAGCAGCCTACTAGCGGGGGGGAGAGATACGCAGTATTTT.

This sequence joins TRBV3-1 (or the pseudogene TRBV3-2) and TRBJ2-7; 8 bases are shared with TRBD1. The CDR3 loop spans 13 amino acids. CDR1 LGHDT and CDR2 YNNKEL come from the germline V gene (reference sequence). The V segment lost 4 bases and the J segment 3 bases; nucleotides outside the gene matches: 2. Here the CDR3 reads CASSPTGGYEQYF. In DNA, the CDR3 is TGTGCCAGCAGCCCAACAGGGGGCTACGAGCAGTACTTC.

This clone was counted a few times. This chain links TRBV4-1 with TRBJ2-7; tentatively, D is TRBD1 (7 bases). From germline, CDR1 is MGHRA and CDR2 YSYEKL. V shed 0 bases and J shed 4 bases, with 19 bases lying between them. This CDR3 spans 17 amino acids. The CDR3 loop reads CASSQDPRRDRAYEQYF. The DNA for the CDR3 is TGCGCCAGCAGCCAAGATCCGAGGCGGGACAGAGCTTACGAGCAGTACTTC.

The CDR3 nucleotides are TGTGCCAGCAGTGACACCCAGAAAAACATTCAGTACTTC. Its protein product is CASSDTQKNIQYF. The V gene is TRBV6-4, the J gene TRBJ2-4; D unresolved. Germline-derived CDR1 and CDR2 are MRHNA and SNTAGT. The CDR3 is 13 residues long. The ends were cut back, 2 bases at V and 4 bases at J, with 6 bases in the middle.

The rearrangement uses TRBV2 and TRBJ2-2, with 8 bases identical to TRBD2. The V gene end was trimmed by 11 bases and the J gene end by 4 bases; junction bases not matched to a gene: 9. The CDR3 contains 14 residues. The germline CDR1 and CDR2 sequences are SNHLY and FYNNEI. The CDR3 reads CACQRSGGTGELFF. CDR3 nucleotide sequence: TGTGCCTGCCAGCGGAGCGGGGGCACCGGGGAGCTGTTTTTT.

The CDR3 DNA is TGTGCCTGGAGTATAACGGGCCCAGGCGAGCAGTACTTC. It encodes CAWSITGPGEQYF. The chain carries TRBV30 and TRBJ2-7; D not resolved. The CDR3 consists of 13 residues. Trimming took 2 bases from V and 6 from J, leaving 14 bases between them. Germline CDR1 reads GTSNPN; CDR2 reads SVGIG (reference sequence). The variable domain in full, completed from reference TRBV30 and TRBJ2-7, reads SQTIHQWPATLVQPVGSPLSLECTVEGTSNPNLYWYRQAAGRGLQLLFYSVGIGQISSEVPQNLSASRPQDRQFILSSKKLLLSDSGFYLCAWSITGPGEQYFGPGTRLTVT.

This clone was counted a few times. The CDR3 sequence: CASSPQGNSYNEQFF. The CDR3 DNA sequence: TGTGCCAGCAGCCCCCAAGGGAATTCCTACAATGAGCAGTTCTTC. The chain is built from TRBV9 and TRBJ2-1; D unclear. This CDR3 is 15 amino acids long. Trimming removed 4 bases from V and 1 base from J, with 12 bases in between. CDR1 is SGDLS and CDR2 is YYNGEE in the germline V gene.

This chain links TRBV3-1 (or the pseudogene TRBV3-2) with TRBJ1-1; D possibly corresponds to TRBD1 (6 bases). Germline V CDR1 and CDR2: LGHDT, YNNKEL (reference sequence). The CDR3 is 15 residues long. The V end lost 5 bases, the J end lost 5 bases, and 18 bases lay between the germline ends. CDR3 DNA: TGTGCCAGCAGCTTCTCTGAGGGCAGGGGAACTGAAGCTTTCTTT. The encoded protein is CASSFSEGRGTEAFF.

The chain uses TRBV18 and TRBJ1-2; D may be TRBD1 (5 bases). The CDR3 loop spans 15 amino acids. Germline V lookup: CDR1 KGHSH, CDR2 LQKENI. V lost 2 bases to trimming and J lost 4 bases, with 14 bases between them. CDR3 sequence reads: CASSPSTGELYGYTF. The CDR3 nucleotides read TGTGCCAGCTCACCAAGTACGGGGGAACTCTATGGCTACACCTTC.

The chain links TRBV4-1 to TRBJ1-1; D unclear. This CDR3 contains 14 residues. The germline gives CDR1 MGHRA, CDR2 YSYEKL. Trimming pared 0 bases from V and 2 bases from J, leaving 7 bases between. For the CDR3, the DNA is TGCGCCAGCAGCCAAGATCGTGGAAACACTGAAGCTTTCTTT. Translated, it gives CASSQDRGNTEAFF.

This sequence joins TRBV5-1 and TRBJ2-5, with D perhaps TRBD2 (6 bases). The germline gives CDR1 SGHRS, CDR2 YFSETQ. Between the trimmed V and J ends, which lost 7 bases and 3 bases, there was a span of 19 bases. The CDR3 is 15 residues long. The CDR3 coding sequence is TGCGCCAGCTCCGAAAGAGGCGGGACTGAAGAGACCCAGTACTTC. This translates into CASSERGGTEETQYF.

This clone has only a few counts. The chain has TRBV23-1 and TRBJ2-3, with D perhaps being TRBD1 or TRBD2 (5 bases each). TRBV23-1 is reported as an ORF; its role is uncertain. The CDR3 sequence is 17 residues long. V was clipped by 2 bases and J by 14 bases, with 29 bases between them. The CDR3 spells CASSQNTALGVKVSWYF. The CDR3 bases are TGCGCCAGCAGTCAAAATACCGCTTTGGGGGTCAAAGTGAGTTGGTATTTT.

In this sample, this clone turned up once. This chain connects TRBV4-3 to TRBJ2-2, with D hard to call. This CDR3 is 17 amino acids long. V was clipped by 4 bases and J by 5 bases, with 20 bases between them. The germline V gene encodes CDR1 LGHNA and CDR2 YSLEER. CDR3 sequence: CASSRGSALSLTGELFF. CDR3 in DNA: TGCGCCAGCAGCCGCGGATCAGCGCTATCCCTAACCGGGGAGCTGTTTTTT.

This clone appeared a single time. The chain combines TRBV12-5 with TRBJ2-7; 7 bases agree with TRBD1. With 5 bases clipped from V and 0 bases from J, the junction kept 7 bases outside the gene matches. The CDR3 is 15 amino acids. Germline loops: CDR1 LGHNT, CDR2 FRNRAP. CDR3 residues: CASGIQGTDSYEQYF. The CDR3 coding sequence is TGTGCTAGTGGTATACAGGGGACCGACTCCTACGAGCAGTACTTC.

In its sample, this clone was seen a few times. This rearrangement joins TRBV2 to TRBJ1-4, with D perhaps matching TRBD1 (6 bases). CDR1 and CDR2 from the germline V gene are SNHLY and FYNNEI. V was clipped by 5 bases and J by 7 bases, with 11 bases between them. This CDR3 has 13 residues. The CDR3 sequence is CASSYRVGEKLFF. The CDR3 bases are TGTGCCAGCAGTTACAGGGTCGGTGAAAAACTGTTTTTT.